The rows below give T cell receptor beta chains drawn from one sample of a study of T cells in localized non-small cell lung cancer. The protocol was immunoSEQ multiplex PCR, while the TCRdb copy is restricted to in-frame clones and leaves out a portion. The sample lists about 83,000 clones, around 80% occurring once. The sequencing used peripheral blood, collected before any cancer treatment. The receptors stem from a female donor older than 55 with stage I lung adenocarcinoma. Both conserved end residues are part of each CDR3. A D gene is named only where the DNA matches it firmly. The size of a clone is reported for some rows only, either as once, few or many, or as a class for expanded clones.

V	D	J	size	CDR3	DNA
TRBV7-2	TRBD2	TRBJ2-5	-	CASSGTSGANQETQYF	TGTGCCAGCAGCGGGACTAGCGGGGCGAACCAAGAGACCCAGTACTTC
TRBV9	-	TRBJ2-7	-	CASSVEGLAEQYF	TGTGCCAGCAGCGTAGAAGGTCTCGCAGAGCAGTACTTC
TRBV10-1	-	TRBJ1-4	-	CASSTDGNGEKLFF	TGCGCCAGCAGTACGGACGGGAACGGAGAAAAACTGTTTTTT
TRBV4-2	TRBD2	TRBJ2-3	-	CASSPGTSGEDTQYF	TGTGCCAGCAGCCCCGGGACTAGCGGCGAGGATACGCAGTATTTT
TRBV27	-	TRBJ1-6	-	CASSLLPSYNSPLHF	TGTGCCAGCAGTTTGCTTCCCTCCTATAATTCACCCCTCCACTTT
TRBV19	-	TRBJ1-2	-	CASSMKGGYTF	TGTGCCAGTAGTATGAAAGGAGGCTACACCTTC
TRBV10-3	TRBD2	TRBJ2-7	once	CAIRGTSGSPYEQYF	TGTGCCATCCGCGGGACTAGCGGGAGTCCCTACGAGCAGTACTTC
TRBV9	-	TRBJ2-7	once	CASSLQDWGGEQYF	TGTGCCAGCAGCCTACAGGATTGGGGCGGGGAGCAGTACTTC
TRBV30	-	TRBJ1-2	-	CAWRGTLPGYTF	TGTGCCTGGAGGGGGACACTCCCTGGCTACACCTTC
TRBV12-5	-	TRBJ1-1	-	CASGLETGLSEAFF	TGTGCTAGTGGTTTAGAGACAGGTTTATCTGAAGCTTTCTTT
TRBV5-4	TRBD2	TRBJ2-1	-	CASSELAGEVGEQFF	TGTGCCAGCAGCGAGCTAGCGGGAGAGGTTGGCGAGCAGTTCTTC
TRBV9	-	TRBJ1-5	few	CASSVGNQPQHF	TGTGCCAGCAGCGTAGGCAATCAGCCCCAGCATTTT
TRBV30	-	TRBJ2-3	-	CAWTRGVRTDTQYF	TGTGCCTGGACGCGCGGCGTCCGCACAGATACGCAGTATTTT
TRBV5-4	TRBD1	TRBJ2-5	-	CASRAGTEETQYF	TGTGCCAGCAGGGCTGGGACAGAAGAGACCCAGTACTTC
TRBV19	-	TRBJ2-1	once	CASSLNYNEQFF	TGTGCCAGTAGCCTCAACTACAATGAGCAGTTCTTC